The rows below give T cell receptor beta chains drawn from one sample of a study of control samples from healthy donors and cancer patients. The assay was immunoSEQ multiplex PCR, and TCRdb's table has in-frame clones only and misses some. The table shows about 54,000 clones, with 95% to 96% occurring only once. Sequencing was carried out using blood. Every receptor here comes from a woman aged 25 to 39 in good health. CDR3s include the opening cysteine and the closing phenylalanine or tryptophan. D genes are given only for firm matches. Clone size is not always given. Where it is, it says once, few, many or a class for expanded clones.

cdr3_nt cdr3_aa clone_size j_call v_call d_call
TGTGCCTGGAACCCGACAGGAGTTAATGAAAAACTGTTTTTT CAWNPTGVNEKLFF - TRBJ1-4 TRBV30 -
TGTGCCAGTAGTATAACCGGGACTAGCATCGTCTACGAGCAGTACTTC CASSITGTSIVYEQYF - TRBJ2-7 TRBV19 TRBD2
TGTGCCTGGAGTGTAGGACTAGCGGGAGGGCCGGCCGGGGAGCTGTTTTTT CAWSVGLAGGPAGELFF - TRBJ2-2 TRBV30 TRBD2
TGTGCCAGCAGCCAAGTAGGGACCGGGGAGCTGTTTTTT CASSQVGTGELFF - TRBJ2-2 TRBV3-1/TRBV3-2 -
TGTGCCAGCAGCCAAGTCGGTAGCGGGAGTAGTGGTACAGATACGCAGTATTTT CASSQVGSGSSGTDTQYF - TRBJ2-3 TRBV4-2 TRBD2
TGCGCCAGCAGCTTGGGGGTGGCAGGCTCAGCTCTCGAGCAGTACTTC CASSLGVAGSALEQYF once TRBJ2-7 TRBV5-1 -
TGTGCCAGCAGCGCGGACAGGGCGAACACCGGGGAGCTGTTTTTT CASSADRANTGELFF - TRBJ2-2 TRBV9 TRBD1
TGTGCCAGCAGTGAAGGGGACAGGGTTGAGCCCCAGCATTTT CASSEGDRVEPQHF - TRBJ1-5 TRBV2 TRBD1
TGTGCCAGCAGCTGGTATCAGGGGAATGAGCAGTTCTTC CASSWYQGNEQFF - TRBJ2-1 TRBV5-4 -
TGCGCCAGCAGCCAAGGTCCTGCCCGGGCCTTGAACACCGGGGAGCTGTTTTTT CASSQGPARALNTGELFF - TRBJ2-2 TRBV4-1 -
TGCGCCAGCAGTCAATTCCGGTGGCCGGGTAGGGGGCCCTATGAGCAGTTCTTC CASSQFRWPGRGPYEQFF once TRBJ2-1 TRBV23-1 TRBD1
TGTGCCAGCAGCTTAGTCCGGGGCGGGACAAATAATTCACCCCTCCACTTT CASSLVRGGTNNSPLHF - TRBJ1-6 TRBV7-8 -
TGCGCCAGCAGCTTGGACGGGGAGCTGTTTTTT CASSLDGELFF - TRBJ2-2 TRBV5-1 -
TGCAGTGCTATAAAGACGGGCGAGCAGTACTTC CSAIKTGEQYF once TRBJ2-7 TRBV20-1 -
TGTGCCTGGAGTGTAGGGGCAGGGAAAGAAAAACTGTTTTTT CAWSVGAGKEKLFF once TRBJ1-4 TRBV30 -
TGTGCCAGCAGTGAGTTGGCGGGAGAGGATCCCTACAATGAGCAGTTCTTC CASSELAGEDPYNEQFF - TRBJ2-1 TRBV2 TRBD2
TGTGCCAGCAGTGTTAACACTGAAGCTTTCTTT CASSVNTEAFF - TRBJ1-1 TRBV11-2 -
TGCAGTGCCGCCCCAGCCGAGACCCAGTACTTC CSAAPAETQYF - TRBJ2-5 TRBV20-1 -
TGTGCCAGCAGTTTAGGGTGGGGGTCCTACGAGCAGTACTTC CASSLGWGSYEQYF - TRBJ2-7 TRBV27 -
TGTGCCGTCAAGAAACAGGGAGGAAATCAGCCCCAGCATTTT CAVKKQGGNQPQHF - TRBJ1-5 TRBV28 -
TGTGCCAGCAGCTTAGATCGAGACAATGAGCAGTTCTTC CASSLDRDNEQFF - TRBJ2-1 TRBV11-2 -
TGTGCCACCAGCAGAGTAAGGGGAGGGCAGCCCCAGCATTTT CATSRVRGGQPQHF once TRBJ1-5 TRBV15 -
TGTGCCAGCAGCCAATCCATGGTACTGGCCCTAGAGACCCAGTACTTC CASSQSMVLALETQYF - TRBJ2-5 TRBV4-2 -
TGTGCCAGCAGTGAAGAATCCGGGACAGGGCCGGCCGGTGAGCAGTTCTTC CASSEESGTGPAGEQFF - TRBJ2-1 TRBV6-1 TRBD1